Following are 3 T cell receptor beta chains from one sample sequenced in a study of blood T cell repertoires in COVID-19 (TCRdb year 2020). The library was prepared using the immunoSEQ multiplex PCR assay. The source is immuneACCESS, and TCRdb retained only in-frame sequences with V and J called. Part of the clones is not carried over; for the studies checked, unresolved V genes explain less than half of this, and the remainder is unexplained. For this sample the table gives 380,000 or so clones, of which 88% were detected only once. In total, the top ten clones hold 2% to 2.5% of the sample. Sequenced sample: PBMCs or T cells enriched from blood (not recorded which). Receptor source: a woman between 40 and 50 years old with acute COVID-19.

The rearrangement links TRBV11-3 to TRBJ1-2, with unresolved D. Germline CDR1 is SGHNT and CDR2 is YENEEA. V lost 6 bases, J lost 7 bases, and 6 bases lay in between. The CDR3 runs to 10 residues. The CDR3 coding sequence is TGTGCCAGCAGAGAGTGTGGCTACACCTTC. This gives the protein CASRECGYTF.

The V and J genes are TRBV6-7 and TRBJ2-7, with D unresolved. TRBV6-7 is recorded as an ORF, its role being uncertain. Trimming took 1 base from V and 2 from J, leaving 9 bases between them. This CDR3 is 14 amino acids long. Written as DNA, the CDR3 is TGTGCCAGCAGTTACTTTCCGGTTACCTACGAGCAGTACTTC. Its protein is CASSYFPVTYEQYF.

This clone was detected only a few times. The DNA of the CDR3 is TGTGCCAGCAGCCTACTAGCGGGGATCACAGATACGCAGTATTTT. Translated, it gives CASSLLAGITDTQYF. The V gene is TRBV7-2, the J gene TRBJ2-3; TRBD2 aligns across 10 bases. The J segment lost 2 bases and the V segment lost 5 bases, leaving 4 bases of the junction unmatched. This CDR3 has 15 residues. Germline loops: CDR1 SGHTA, CDR2 FQGNSA.